The next 17 T cell receptor beta chains were all read from a single sample in a study of identical twins. MiXCR was run by TCRdb on the 5' RACE reads, yielding one entry per CDR3 protein. The sample has 400,000 to 550,000 distinct CDR3 sequences, more than 13% seen once; the top ten hold more than 0.8%. In addition, the sample was reused for a study of yellow fever vaccine responses in identical twins.

The sequenced material came from CD4+ T cells sorted from blood. These receptors all come from a woman younger than 30 in good health.

The V and J genes are TRBV4-1 and TRBJ2-3; no firm D call. The CDR3 length is 19 residues. Germline CDR1 and CDR2: MGHRA and YSYEKL. V was shortened by 0 bases and J by 2 bases, with 21 bases between the two germline ends. The CDR3 spells CASSQDQVSQSFHTDTQYF. The CDR3 DNA is TGCGCCAGCAGCCAAGATCAGGTTTCGCAGTCTTTTCACACAGATACGCAGTATTTT.

This clonotype appeared a few times. CDR3 bases: TGTGCCAGCAGCGCCAACCCACGGGGGCGGGGGCAGTACTTC. The encoded protein is CASSANPRGRGQYF. The chain recombines TRBV7-2 with TRBJ2-7, with D perhaps given as TRBD1 or TRBD2 (6 bases each). The germline V gene has CDR1 SGHTA and CDR2 FQGNSA. V dropped 5 bases and J dropped 9 bases, with 20 bases sitting between them. The CDR3 length is 14 residues.

The table lists this clonotype with a few counts. V is TRBV6-2 or TRBV6-3 and J is TRBJ2-1; D is tentatively TRBD1 or TRBD2 (5 bases each). The CDR3 is 16 amino acids. CDR1 and CDR2 from the germline V gene are MNHEY and SVGEGT. Trimming took 7 bases from V and 4 from J, leaving 20 bases between them. CDR3 residues: CASKGTGSAVYNEQFF. The CDR3 DNA is TGTGCCAGCAAGGGGACGGGTAGCGCGGTTTACAATGAGCAGTTCTTC.

There are many counts of this clonotype. The chain uses TRBV20-1 and TRBJ2-7; 7 nucleotides align to TRBD1. J was trimmed by 5 bases and V by 3 bases; bases with no gene match: 7. There are 13 residues in the CDR3. CDR1 is DFQATT, CDR2 SNEGSKA, per germline (reference sequence). The DNA of the CDR3 is TGCAGTGCTAGCAGGGGGAAGGGTGACGAGCAGTACTTC. It encodes CSASRGKGDEQYF.

The chain couples TRBV20-1 to TRBJ2-3, with 11 nucleotides matching TRBD2. Germline loops: CDR1 DFQATT, CDR2 SNEGSKA (reference sequence). CDR3 length equals 17 residues. Here the CDR3 DNA reads TGCTGCGCTAGAGATCCGGGGCTAGCGGGAGGAACAGATACGCAGTATTTT. It encodes CCARDPGLAGGTDTQYF.

The V and J genes are TRBV7-9 and TRBJ1-2; TRBD1 matches 12 bases. V shed 4 bases, J shed 7 bases, and the junction held 7 bases outside the gene matches. In germline, CDR1 is SEHNR, CDR2 FQNEAQ (reference sequence). The CDR3 is 15 residues long. CDR3 in DNA: TGTGCCAGCAGCTCAAGGGACAGGGGGCTTGGTGGCTACACCTTC. Translation: CASSSRDRGLGGYTF.

This clonotype was picked up many times. At one end, the junction sequence differs from germline, possibly due to a read error. The rearrangement uses TRBV5-1 and TRBJ2-7, with 7 bases matching TRBD2. CDR3 size: 13 residues. Germline V gives CDR1 SGHRS, CDR2 YFSETQ. CDR3 nucleotide sequence: TGTGCCAGCAGCTTCGGGACTACCTACGAGCAGTACTTC. Translation: CASSFGTTYEQYF.

The chain links TRBV7-2 to TRBJ2-3; possible D gene TRBD1, 6 bases. The CDR3 covers 17 residues. V lost 0 bases, J lost 5 bases, and 18 bases lay in between. CDR1 SGHTA and CDR2 FQGNSA come from the germline V gene. The CDR3 region has the DNA TGTGCCAGCAGCTTAGCGCTGGGGGCCGGGATGATAGATACGCAGTATTTT. It codes for CASSLALGAGMIDTQYF.

The chain is built from TRBV6-5 and TRBJ1-6, with D hard to call. Germline V lookup: CDR1 MNHEY, CDR2 SVGAGI. CDR3 length equals 17 residues. The V end lost 2 bases, the J end lost 6 bases, and 17 bases lay between the germline ends. CDR3 amino acids: CASSYGRVFNLNSPLHF. CDR3 nucleotide sequence: TGTGCCAGCAGTTACGGGAGGGTCTTTAACCTTAATTCACCCCTCCACTTT.

The rearrangement links TRBV7-8 to TRBJ2-3, with D possibly being TRBD2 (6 bases). Germline V lookup: CDR1 SGHVS, CDR2 FQNEAQ. This CDR3 comprises 12 residues. Trimming took 1 base from V and 14 from J, leaving 13 bases between them. In DNA form, the CDR3 reads TGTGCCAGCAGCTTAGATGGGGGGATCCCGTATTTT. Protein product: CASSLDGGIPYF.

This clonotype showed up many times. The chain employs TRBV7-9 and TRBJ2-5; possible D gene TRBD1, 5 bases. Looked up from germline, CDR1 is SEHNR and CDR2 is FQNEAQ (reference sequence). Between the trimmed V and J ends, which lost 1 base and 0 bases, there was a span of 6 bases. The CDR3 runs to 14 residues. The DNA for the CDR3 is TGTGCCAGCAGCTTAGTGACAGACCAAGAGACCCAGTACTTC. This translates into CASSLVTDQETQYF.

This sequence joins TRBV4-3 and TRBJ2-7; D gene unclear. In germline, CDR1 is LGHNA, CDR2 YSLEER. The V gene lost 1 base and the J gene lost 4 bases, with 11 bases spanning the gap. The CDR3 has 14 amino acids. Written as DNA, the CDR3 is TGCGCCAGCAGCCAAGCGCTGAGAACTTACGAGCAGTACTTC. Its translation: CASSQALRTYEQYF.

This clonotype was counted a few times. The chain combines TRBV10-3 with TRBJ2-1, with 7 nucleotides matching TRBD1. Germline V gene lookup returns CDR1 ENHRY and CDR2 SYGVKD. V lost 2 bases and J lost 0; bases outside the gene matches: 4. The CDR3 spans 16 residues. The CDR3 is CAISEPTGSSYNEQFF. CDR3 nucleotide sequence: TGTGCCATCAGTGAGCCGACAGGGAGCTCCTACAATGAGCAGTTCTTC.

This clonotype was counted at least ten times. The chain carries TRBV10-2 and TRBJ2-5; no reliable D call. The germline V and J ends were trimmed by 7 bases and 4 bases, with 13 bases remaining between them. The CDR3 is 13 residues long. The germline V gene encodes CDR1 WSHSY and CDR2 SAAADI. This CDR3 reads CASTPLWGETQYF. The CDR3 region has the DNA TGCGCCAGCACTCCACTATGGGGAGAGACCCAGTACTTC.

This clonotype was counted between two and nine times. The chain combines TRBV7-6 with TRBJ2-7, with no clear D. The CDR3 sequence is 14 residues long. Per germline, CDR1 SGHVS and CDR2 FNYEAQ. V was pared by 3 bases and J by 4 bases, with 13 bases between. The CDR3 loop reads CASSLGQSVYEQYF. The CDR3 DNA reads TGTGCCAGCAGCTTGGGCCAGTCTGTGTACGAGCAGTACTTC.

The chain recombines TRBV7-2 with TRBJ2-1; 7 nucleotides line up with TRBD2. Germline V gives CDR1 SGHTA, CDR2 FQGNSA. Trimming at V came to 1 base and at J to 9 bases, leaving 9 bases not matched to a gene. The CDR3 spans 15 residues. Here the CDR3 DNA reads TGTGCCAGCAGCTTAGAGTTCGGGGGGTGGGGTGAGCAGTTCTTC. Translating it yields CASSLEFGGWGEQFF.

This clonotype was seen a few times. The J gene is TRBJ2-7, the V gene TRBV20-1, with 12 bases fitting TRBD2. Germline lookup yields CDR1 DFQATT and CDR2 SNEGSKA (reference sequence). The J segment lost 5 bases and the V segment lost 5 bases, leaving 13 bases of the junction unmatched. The CDR3 runs 16 residues. CDR3 nucleotides: TGCAGTGCTCGAATTCCTTCTAGCGGGAGGGCCAACGAGCAGTACTTC. Residues: CSARIPSSGRANEQYF.